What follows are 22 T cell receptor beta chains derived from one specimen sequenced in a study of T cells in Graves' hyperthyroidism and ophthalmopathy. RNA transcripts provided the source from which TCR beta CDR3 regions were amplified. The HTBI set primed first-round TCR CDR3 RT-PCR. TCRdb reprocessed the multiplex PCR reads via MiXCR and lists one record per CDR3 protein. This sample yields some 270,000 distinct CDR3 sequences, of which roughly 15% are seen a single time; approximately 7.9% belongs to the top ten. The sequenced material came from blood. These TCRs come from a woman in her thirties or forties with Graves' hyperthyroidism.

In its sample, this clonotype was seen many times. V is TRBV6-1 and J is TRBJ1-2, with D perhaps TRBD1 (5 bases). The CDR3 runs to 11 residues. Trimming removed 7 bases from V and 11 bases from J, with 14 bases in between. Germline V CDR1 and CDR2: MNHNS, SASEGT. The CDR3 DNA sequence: TGTGCCAGCATGGTTCAGACAGTTTACACCTTC. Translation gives CASMVQTVYTF.

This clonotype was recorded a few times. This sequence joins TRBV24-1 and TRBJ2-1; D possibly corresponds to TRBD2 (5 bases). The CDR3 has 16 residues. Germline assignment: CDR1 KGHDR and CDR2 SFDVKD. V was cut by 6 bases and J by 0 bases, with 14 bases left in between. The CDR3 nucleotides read TGTGCCACCAGTACCGGGGTAGCCCGCTCCTACAATGAGCAGTTCTTC. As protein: CATSTGVARSYNEQFF.

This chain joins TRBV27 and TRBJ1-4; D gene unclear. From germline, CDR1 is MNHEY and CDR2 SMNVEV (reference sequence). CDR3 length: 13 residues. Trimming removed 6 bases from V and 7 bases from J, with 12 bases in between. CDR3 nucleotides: TGTGCCAGCAGCTTCCGACGAGGTGAAAAACTGTTTTTT. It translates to CASSFRRGEKLFF.

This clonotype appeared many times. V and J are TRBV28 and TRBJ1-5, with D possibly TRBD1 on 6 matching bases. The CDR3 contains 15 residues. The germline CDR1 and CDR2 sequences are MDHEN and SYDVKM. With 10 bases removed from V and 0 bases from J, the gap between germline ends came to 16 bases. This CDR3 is CATTRGEYSNQPQHF. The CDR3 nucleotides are TGTGCCACCACAAGGGGGGAGTATAGCAATCAGCCCCAGCATTTT.

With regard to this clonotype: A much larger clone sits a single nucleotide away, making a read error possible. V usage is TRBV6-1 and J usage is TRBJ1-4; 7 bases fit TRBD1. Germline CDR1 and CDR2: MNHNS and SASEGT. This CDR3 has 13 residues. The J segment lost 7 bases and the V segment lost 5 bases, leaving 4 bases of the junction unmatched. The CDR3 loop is CASSRQGGEKLFF. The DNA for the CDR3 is TGTGCCAGCAGTCGACAGGGCGGTGAAAAACTGTTTTTT.

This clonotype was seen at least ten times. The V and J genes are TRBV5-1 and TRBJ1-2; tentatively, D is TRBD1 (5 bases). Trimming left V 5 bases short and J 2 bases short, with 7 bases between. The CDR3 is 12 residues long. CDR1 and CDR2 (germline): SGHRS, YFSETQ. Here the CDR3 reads CASRWDNYGYTF. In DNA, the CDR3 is TGCGCCAGCAGATGGGACAACTATGGCTACACCTTC.

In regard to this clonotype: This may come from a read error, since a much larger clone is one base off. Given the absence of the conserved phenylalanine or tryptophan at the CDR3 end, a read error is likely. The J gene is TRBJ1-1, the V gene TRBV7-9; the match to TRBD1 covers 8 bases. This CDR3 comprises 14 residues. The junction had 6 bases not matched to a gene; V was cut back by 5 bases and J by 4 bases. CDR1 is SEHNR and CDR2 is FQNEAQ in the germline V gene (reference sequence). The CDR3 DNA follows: TGTGCCAGCAGCCCGACAGGGGCCTTCACTGAAGCTTTCTCT. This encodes CASSPTGAFTEAFS.

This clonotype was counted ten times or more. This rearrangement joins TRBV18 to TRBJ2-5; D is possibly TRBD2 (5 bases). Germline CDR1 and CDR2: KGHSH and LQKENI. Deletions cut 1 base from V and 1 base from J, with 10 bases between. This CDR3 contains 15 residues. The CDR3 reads CASSPQTGTQETQYF. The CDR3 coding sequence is TGTGCCAGCTCACCACAGACGGGAACCCAAGAGACCCAGTACTTC.

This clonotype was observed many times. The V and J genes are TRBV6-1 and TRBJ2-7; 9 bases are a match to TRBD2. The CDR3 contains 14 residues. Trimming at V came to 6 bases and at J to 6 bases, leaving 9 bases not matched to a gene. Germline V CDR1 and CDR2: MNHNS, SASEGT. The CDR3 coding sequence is TGTGCCAGCAGGAGTAGCGGGAGATCGCGCGAGCAGTACTTC. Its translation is CASRSSGRSREQYF.

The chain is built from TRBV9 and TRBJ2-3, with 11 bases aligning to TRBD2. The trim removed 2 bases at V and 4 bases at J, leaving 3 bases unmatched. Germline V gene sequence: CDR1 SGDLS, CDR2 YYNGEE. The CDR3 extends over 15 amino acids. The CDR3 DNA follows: TGTGCCAGCAGCGTTGAACTAGCGGGAGCAGATACGCAGTATTTT. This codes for CASSVELAGADTQYF.

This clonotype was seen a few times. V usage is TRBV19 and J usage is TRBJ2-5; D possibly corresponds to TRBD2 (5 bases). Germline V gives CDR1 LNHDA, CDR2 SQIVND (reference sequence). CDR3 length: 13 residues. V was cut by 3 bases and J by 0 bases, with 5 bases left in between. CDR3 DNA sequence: TGTGCCAGTAGTATGAGGGACCAAGAGACCCAGTACTTC. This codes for CASSMRDQETQYF.

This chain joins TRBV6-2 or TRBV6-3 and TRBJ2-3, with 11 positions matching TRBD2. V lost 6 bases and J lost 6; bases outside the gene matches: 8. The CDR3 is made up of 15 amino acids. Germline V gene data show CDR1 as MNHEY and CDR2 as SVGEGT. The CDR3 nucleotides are TGTGCCAGCAGCCGTAGCGGGAGGGCCCGGGATACGCAGTATTTT. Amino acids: CASSRSGRARDTQYF.

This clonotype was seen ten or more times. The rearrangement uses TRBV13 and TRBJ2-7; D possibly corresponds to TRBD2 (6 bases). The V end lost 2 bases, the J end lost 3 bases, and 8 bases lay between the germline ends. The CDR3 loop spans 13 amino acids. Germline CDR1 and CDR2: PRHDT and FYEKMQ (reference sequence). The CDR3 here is CASSLPGDYEQYF. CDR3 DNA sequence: TGTGCCAGCAGCTTACCGGGAGACTACGAGCAGTACTTC.

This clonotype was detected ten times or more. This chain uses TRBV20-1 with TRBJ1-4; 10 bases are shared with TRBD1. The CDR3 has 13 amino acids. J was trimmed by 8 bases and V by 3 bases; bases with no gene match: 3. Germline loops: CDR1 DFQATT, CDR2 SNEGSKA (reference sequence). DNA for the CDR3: TGCAGTGCTAGTGGGGACAGGGGAGAAAAACTGTTTTTT. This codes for CSASGDRGEKLFF.

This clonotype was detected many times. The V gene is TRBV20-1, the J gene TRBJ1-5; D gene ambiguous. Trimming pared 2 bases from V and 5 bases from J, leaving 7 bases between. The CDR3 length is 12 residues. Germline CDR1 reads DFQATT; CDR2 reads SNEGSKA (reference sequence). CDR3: CSARTGDQPQHF. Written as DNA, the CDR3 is TGCAGTGCTAGAACGGGCGATCAGCCCCAGCATTTT.

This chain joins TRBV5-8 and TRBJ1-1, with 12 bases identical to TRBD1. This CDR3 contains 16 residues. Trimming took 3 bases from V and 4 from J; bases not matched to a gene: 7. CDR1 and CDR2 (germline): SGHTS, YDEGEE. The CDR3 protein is CASSSGQGAGVTEAFF. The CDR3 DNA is TGTGCCAGCAGCTCGGGACAGGGGGCTGGCGTCACTGAAGCTTTCTTT.

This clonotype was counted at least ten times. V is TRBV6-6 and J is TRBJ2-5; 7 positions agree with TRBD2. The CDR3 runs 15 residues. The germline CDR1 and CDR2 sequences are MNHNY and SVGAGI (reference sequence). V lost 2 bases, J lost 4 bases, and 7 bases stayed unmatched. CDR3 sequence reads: CASSYLREVGETQYF. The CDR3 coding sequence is TGTGCCAGCAGTTACCTACGGGAGGTGGGAGAGACCCAGTACTTC.

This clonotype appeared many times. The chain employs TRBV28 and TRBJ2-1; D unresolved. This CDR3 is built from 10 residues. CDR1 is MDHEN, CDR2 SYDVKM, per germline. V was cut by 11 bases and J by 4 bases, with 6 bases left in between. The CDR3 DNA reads TGTGCCTCCGGGTACAATGAGCAGTTCTTC. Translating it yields CASGYNEQFF.

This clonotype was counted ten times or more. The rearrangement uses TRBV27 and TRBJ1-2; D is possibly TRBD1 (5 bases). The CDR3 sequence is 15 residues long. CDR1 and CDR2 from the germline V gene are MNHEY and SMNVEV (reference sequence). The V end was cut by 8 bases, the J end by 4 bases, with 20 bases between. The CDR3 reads CASHDGRGSRYGYTF. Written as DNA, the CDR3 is TGTGCCAGCCATGACGGAAGGGGATCTCGCTATGGCTACACCTTC.

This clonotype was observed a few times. CDR3 region: CAGAGEIQETQYF. CDR3 in DNA: TGTGCCGGAGCGGGGGAGATCCAAGAGACCCAGTACTTC. The chain carries TRBV14 and TRBJ2-5; 8 bases fit TRBD2. Germline V CDR1 and CDR2: SGHDN, FVKESK. V lost 11 bases to trimming and J lost 1 base; unmatched junction nucleotides: 6. This CDR3 has 13 residues.

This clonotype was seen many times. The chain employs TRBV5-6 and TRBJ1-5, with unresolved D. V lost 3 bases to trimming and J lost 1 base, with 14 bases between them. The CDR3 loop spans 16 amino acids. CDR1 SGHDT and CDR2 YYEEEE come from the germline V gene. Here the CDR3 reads CASSSLGRMSNQPQHF. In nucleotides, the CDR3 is TGTGCCAGCAGCTCCCTGGGCCGTATGAGCAATCAGCCCCAGCATTTT.

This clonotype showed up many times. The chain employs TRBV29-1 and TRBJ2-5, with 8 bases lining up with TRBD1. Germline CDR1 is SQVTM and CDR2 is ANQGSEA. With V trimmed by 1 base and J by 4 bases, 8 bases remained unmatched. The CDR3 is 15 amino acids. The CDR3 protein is CSVEGAYRGAETQYF. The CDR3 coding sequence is TGCAGCGTTGAAGGGGCGTACAGGGGGGCAGAGACCCAGTACTTC. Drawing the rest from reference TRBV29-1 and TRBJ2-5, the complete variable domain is SAVISQKPSRDICQRGTSLTIQCQVDSQVTMMFWYRQQPGQSLTLIATANQGSEATYESGFVIDKFPISRPNLTFSTLTVSNMSPEDSSIYLCSVEGAYRGAETQYFGPGTRLLVL.